Included here is one T cell receptor (beta chain) sequence, with context. The antigen is not known. This record belongs to a study of shared clonotypes between healthy human individuals. Profiling relied on immunoSEQ multiplex PCR, and the TCRdb table lists in-frame clones only, not all of them. The data show under 1 million clones, 92% seen once. Findings of the study overall: Clonotype sharing among donors was thought likely to change with sequencing depth. Non-shared clonotypes showed lower generation probabilities than clonotypes common to all four donors.

Only CD45RO-negative cells positively selected for CCR7 counted as naive CD8 cells, so terminally differentiated effector memory CD45RA+ cells were excluded. The material sequenced was naive CD8+ T cells sorted from blood. The sequence came from a man aged 25-40 years in good health.

CDR3 in DNA: TGTGCCAGCAGCATATTCGGACTAGCGTGGAATGAGCAGTTCTTC. As protein: CASSIFGLAWNEQFF. V gene TRBV7-6 combines with J gene TRBJ2-1, with 9 nucleotides matching TRBD2. Trimming removed 5 bases from V and 7 bases from J; junction bases left unmatched: 9. CDR1 and CDR2 from the germline V gene are SGHVS and FNYEAQ. The length of the CDR3 is 15 residues.